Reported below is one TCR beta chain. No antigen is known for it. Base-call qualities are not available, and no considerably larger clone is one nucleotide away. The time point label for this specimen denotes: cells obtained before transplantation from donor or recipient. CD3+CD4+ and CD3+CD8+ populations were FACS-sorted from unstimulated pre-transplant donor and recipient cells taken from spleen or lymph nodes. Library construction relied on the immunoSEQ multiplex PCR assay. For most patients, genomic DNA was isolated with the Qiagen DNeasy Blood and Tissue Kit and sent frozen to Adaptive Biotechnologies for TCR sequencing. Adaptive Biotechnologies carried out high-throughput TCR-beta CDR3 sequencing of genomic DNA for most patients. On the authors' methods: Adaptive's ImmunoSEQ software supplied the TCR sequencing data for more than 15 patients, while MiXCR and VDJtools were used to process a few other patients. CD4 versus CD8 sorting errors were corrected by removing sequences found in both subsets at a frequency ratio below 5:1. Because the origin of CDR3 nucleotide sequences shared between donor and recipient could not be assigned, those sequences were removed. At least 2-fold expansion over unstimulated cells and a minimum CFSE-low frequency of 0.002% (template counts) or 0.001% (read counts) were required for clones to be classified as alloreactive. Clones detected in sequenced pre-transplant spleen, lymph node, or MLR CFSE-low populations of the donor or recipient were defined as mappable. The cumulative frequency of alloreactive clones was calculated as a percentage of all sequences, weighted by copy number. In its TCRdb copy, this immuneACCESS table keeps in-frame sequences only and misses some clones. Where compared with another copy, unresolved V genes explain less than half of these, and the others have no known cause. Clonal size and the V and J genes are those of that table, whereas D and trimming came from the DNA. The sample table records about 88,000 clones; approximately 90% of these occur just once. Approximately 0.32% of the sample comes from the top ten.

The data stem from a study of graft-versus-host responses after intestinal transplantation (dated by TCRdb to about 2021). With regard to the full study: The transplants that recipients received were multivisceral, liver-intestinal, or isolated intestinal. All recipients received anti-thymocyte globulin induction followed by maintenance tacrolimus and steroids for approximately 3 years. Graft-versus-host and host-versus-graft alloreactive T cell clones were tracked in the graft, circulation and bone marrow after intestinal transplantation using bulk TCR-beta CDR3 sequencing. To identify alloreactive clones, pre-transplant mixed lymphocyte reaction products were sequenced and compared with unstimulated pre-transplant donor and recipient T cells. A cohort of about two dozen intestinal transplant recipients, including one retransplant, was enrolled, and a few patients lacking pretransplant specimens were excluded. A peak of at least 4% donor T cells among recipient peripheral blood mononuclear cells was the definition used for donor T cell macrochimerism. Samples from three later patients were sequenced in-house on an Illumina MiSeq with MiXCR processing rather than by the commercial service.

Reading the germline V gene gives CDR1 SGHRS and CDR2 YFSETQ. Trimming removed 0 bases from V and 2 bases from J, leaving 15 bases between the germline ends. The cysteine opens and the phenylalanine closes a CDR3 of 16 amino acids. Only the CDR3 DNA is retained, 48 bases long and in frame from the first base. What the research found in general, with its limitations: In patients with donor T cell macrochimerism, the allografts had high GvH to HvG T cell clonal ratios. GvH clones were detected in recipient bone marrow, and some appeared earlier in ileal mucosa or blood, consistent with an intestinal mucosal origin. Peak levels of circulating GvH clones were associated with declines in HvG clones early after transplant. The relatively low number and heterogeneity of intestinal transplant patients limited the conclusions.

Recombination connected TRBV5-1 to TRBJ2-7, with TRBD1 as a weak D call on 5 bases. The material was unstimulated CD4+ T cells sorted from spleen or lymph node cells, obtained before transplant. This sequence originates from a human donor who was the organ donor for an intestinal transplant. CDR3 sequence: CASSLVGPGLTYEQYF. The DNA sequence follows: TGCGCCAGCAGCTTGGTGGGGCCAGGGCTTACCTACGAGCAGTACTTC.